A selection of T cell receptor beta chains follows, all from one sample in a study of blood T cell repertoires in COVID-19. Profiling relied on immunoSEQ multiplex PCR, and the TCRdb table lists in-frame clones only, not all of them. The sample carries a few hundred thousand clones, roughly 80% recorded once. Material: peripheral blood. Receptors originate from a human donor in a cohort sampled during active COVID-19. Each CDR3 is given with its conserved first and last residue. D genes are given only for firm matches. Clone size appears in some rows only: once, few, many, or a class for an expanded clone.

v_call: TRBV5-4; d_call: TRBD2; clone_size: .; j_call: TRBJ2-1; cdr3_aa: CASSLGSGRAGEQFF; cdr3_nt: TGTGCCAGCAGCTTGGGATCAGGGAGGGCGGGTGAGCAGTTCTTC
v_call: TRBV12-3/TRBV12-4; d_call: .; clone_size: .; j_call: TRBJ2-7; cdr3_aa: CASSREGLWEQYF; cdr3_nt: TGTGCCAGCAGTCGCGAGGGACTCTGGGAGCAGTACTTC
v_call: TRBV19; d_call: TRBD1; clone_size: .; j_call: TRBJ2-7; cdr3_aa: CASNPTGTGSYEQYF; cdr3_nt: TGTGCCAGTAACCCTACCGGGACAGGCTCCTACGAGCAGTACTTC
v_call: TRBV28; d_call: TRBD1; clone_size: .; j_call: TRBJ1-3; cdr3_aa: CASSLGRGLGNTIYF; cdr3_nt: TGTGCCAGCAGTTTGGGCAGGGGGCTCGGAAACACCATATATTTT
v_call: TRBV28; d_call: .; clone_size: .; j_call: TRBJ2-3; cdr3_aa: CASRFPNTDTQYF; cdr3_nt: TGTGCCAGTAGATTCCCGAACACAGATACGCAGTATTTT
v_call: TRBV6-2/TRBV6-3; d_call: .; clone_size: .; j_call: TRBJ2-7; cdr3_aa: CASSYAGRGNEQYF; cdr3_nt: TGTGCCAGCAGTTATGCAGGCAGGGGCAACGAGCAGTACTTC
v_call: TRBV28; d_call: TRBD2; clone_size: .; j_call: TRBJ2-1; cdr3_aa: CASSSMGLAGVGWGEQFF; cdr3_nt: TGTGCCAGCAGTTCCATGGGACTAGCGGGAGTGGGGTGGGGTGAGCAGTTCTTC
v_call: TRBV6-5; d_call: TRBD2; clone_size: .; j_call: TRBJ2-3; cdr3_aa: CASTPAGGIPDTQYF; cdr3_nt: TGTGCCAGCACTCCCGCGGGGGGGATTCCAGATACGCAGTATTTT
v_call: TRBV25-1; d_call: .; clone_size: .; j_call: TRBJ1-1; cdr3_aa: CASSDDRNTEAFF; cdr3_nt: TGTGCCAGCAGTGACGACAGAAACACTGAAGCTTTCTTT
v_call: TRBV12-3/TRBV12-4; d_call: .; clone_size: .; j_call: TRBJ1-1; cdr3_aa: CASSLEQAEAFF; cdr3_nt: TGTGCCAGCAGTTTAGAGCAGGCGGAAGCTTTCTTT
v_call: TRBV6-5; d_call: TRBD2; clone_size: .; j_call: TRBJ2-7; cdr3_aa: CASRAGTSSYEQYF; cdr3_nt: TGTGCCAGCAGGGCCGGGACTAGCTCCTATGAGCAGTACTTC
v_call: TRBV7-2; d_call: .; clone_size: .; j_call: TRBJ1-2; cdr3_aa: CASSQRRIPNYGYTF; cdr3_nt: TGTGCCAGCAGTCAACGGAGGATACCTAACTATGGCTACACCTTC
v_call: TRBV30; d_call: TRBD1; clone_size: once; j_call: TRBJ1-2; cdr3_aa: CAWSIKTGAYYGYTF; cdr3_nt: TGTGCCTGGAGTATAAAGACAGGGGCATACTATGGCTACACCTTC
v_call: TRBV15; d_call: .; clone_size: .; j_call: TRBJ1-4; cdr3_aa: CATSRYRETNEKLFF; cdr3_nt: TGTGCCACCAGCCGTTACAGGGAGACTAATGAAAAACTGTTTTTT
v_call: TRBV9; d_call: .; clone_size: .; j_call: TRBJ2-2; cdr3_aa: CASSVAGINTGELFF; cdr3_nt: TGTGCCAGCAGCGTAGCGGGGATTAACACCGGGGAGCTGTTTTTT
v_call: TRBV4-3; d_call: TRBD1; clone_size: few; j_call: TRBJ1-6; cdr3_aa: CASSQFSGTVNSPLHF; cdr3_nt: TGCGCCAGCAGCCAATTCTCCGGGACAGTCAATTCACCCCTCCACTTT
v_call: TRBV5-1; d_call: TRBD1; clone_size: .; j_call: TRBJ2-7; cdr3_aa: CASSRQTGGLKDEQYF; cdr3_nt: TGCGCCAGCAGCCGGCAGACAGGGGGCCTGAAGGACGAGCAGTACTTC
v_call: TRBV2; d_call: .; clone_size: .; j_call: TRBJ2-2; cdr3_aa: CASRTGLITNTGELFF; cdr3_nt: TGTGCCAGCAGAACCGGACTAATCACGAACACCGGGGAGCTGTTTTTT
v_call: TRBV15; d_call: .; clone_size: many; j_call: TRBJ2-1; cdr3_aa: CATSSRVFNEQFF; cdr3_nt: TGTGCCACCAGCAGCCGGGTCTTCAATGAGCAGTTCTTC
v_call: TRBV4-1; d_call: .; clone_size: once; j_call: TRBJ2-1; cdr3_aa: CASSPGNEQFF; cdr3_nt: TGCGCCAGCAGCCCGGGCAATGAGCAGTTCTTC
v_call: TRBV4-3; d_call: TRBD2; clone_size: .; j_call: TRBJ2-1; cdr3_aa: CASSQDGGAGDYNEQFF; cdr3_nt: TGCGCCAGCAGCCAAGATGGAGGGGCGGGAGACTACAATGAGCAGTTCTTC
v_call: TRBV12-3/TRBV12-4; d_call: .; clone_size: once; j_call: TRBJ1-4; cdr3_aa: CASSWAGEEKLFF; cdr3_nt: TGTGCCAGCAGTTGGGCAGGGGAGGAAAAACTGTTTTTT
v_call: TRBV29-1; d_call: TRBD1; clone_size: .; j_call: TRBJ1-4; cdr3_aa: CSASRGPGEKLFF; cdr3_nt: TGCAGCGCCTCCAGGGGGCCAGGTGAAAAACTGTTTTTT
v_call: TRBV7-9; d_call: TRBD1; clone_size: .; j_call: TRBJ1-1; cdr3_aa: CASSARTGRSTEAFF; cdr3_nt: TGTGCCAGCAGCGCCAGGACAGGGAGAAGCACTGAAGCTTTCTTT
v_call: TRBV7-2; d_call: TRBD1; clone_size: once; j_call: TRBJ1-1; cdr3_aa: CASGRQGLGAEAFF; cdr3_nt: TGTGCCAGCGGGAGACAGGGGTTGGGAGCTGAAGCTTTCTTT
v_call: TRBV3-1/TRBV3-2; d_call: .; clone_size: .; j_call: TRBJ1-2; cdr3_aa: CASSQTLRGAFGYTF; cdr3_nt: TGTGCCAGCAGCCAAACCCTGCGGGGGGCGTTTGGCTACACCTTC
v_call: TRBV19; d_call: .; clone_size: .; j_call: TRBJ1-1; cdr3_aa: CASSIPQGGTEAFF; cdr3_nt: TGTGCCAGTAGTATACCTCAAGGGGGCACTGAAGCTTTCTTT
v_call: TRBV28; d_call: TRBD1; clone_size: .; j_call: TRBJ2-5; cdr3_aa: CASSRGRETQYF; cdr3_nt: TGTGCCAGCAGTAGGGGGCGGGAGACCCAGTACTTC